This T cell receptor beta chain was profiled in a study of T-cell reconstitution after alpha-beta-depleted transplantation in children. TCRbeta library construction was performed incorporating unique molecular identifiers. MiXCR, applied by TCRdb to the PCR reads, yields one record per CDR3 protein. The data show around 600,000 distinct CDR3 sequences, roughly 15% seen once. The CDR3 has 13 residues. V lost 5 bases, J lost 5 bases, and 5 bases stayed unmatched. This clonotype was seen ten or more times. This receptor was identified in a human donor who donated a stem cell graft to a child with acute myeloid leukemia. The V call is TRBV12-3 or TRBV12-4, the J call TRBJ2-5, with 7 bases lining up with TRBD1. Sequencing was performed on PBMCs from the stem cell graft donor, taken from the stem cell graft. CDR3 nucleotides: TGTGCCAGCAGTCCTTGGACAGGCGAGACCCAGTACTTC. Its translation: CASSPWTGETQYF.